This T cell receptor (beta chain) was captured in a study of T cell changes during pregnancy in multiple sclerosis. The CDR3 length is 15 residues. The ends were cut back, 0 bases at V and 1 base at J, with 10 bases in the middle. Per the germline V gene, CDR1 is SGHDT and CDR2 is YYEEEE. TCRdb's copy holds only in-frame clones and misses some; the assay was immunoSEQ multiplex PCR. Of roughly 60,000 clones listed, 85% to 90% are singletons. This TCR was sampled from a female donor with multiple sclerosis, enrolled in a pregnancy study. The sample was CD4+ T cells from peripheral blood mononuclear cells, taken in the first trimester of pregnancy. The rearrangement joins TRBV5-6 to TRBJ1-1; D is unclear. This chain's CDR3 is CASSLVPGTNTEAFF. As DNA, the CDR3 is TGTGCCAGCAGCTTGGTCCCAGGTACGAACACTGAAGCTTTCTTT. Supplemented by reference TRBV5-6 and TRBJ1-1, the full variable domain reads DAGVTQSPTHLIKTRGQQVTLRCSPKSGHDTVSWYQQALGQGPQFIFQYYEEEERQRGNFPDRFSGHQFPNYSSELNVNALLLGDSALYLCASSLVPGTNTEAFFGQGTRLTVV.